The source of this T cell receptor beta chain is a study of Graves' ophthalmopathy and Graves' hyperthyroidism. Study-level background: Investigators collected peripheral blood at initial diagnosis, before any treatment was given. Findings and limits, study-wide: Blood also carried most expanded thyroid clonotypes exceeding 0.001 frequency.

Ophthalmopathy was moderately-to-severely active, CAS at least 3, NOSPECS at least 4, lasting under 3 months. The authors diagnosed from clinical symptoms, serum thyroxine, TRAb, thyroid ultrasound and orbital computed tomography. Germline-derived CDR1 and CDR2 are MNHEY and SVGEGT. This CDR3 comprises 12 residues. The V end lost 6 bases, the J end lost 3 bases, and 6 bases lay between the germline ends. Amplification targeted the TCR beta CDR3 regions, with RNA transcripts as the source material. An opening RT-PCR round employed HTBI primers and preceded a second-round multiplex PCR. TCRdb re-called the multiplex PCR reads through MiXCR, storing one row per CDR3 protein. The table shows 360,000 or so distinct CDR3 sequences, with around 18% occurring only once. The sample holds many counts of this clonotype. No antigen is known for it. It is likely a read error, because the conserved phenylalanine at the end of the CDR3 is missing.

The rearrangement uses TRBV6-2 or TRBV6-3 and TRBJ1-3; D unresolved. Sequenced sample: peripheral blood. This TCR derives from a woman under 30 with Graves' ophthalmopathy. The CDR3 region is CASRHIGNTIYC. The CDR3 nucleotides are TGTGCCAGCAGGCATATTGGAAACACCATATATTGT.